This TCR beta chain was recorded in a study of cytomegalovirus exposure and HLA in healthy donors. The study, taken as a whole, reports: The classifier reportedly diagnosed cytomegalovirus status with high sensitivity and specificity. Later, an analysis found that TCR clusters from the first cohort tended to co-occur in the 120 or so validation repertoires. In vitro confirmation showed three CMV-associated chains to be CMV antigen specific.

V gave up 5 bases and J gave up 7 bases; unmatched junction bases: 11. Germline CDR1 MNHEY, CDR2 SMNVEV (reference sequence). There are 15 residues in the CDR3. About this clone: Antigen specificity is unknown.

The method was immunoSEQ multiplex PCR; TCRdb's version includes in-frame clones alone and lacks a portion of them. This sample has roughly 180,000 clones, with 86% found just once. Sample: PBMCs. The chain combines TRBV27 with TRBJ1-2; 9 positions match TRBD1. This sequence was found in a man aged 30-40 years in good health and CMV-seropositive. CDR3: CASSAWDRVEGGYTF. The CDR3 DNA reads TGTGCCAGCAGTGCCTGGGACAGGGTAGAGGGTGGCTACACCTTC.